This T cell receptor beta chain was captured by sequencing in a study of cytomegalovirus exposure and HLA in healthy donors. Study information: The roughly 700 first-cohort repertoires and the 95 to 150 validation repertoires shared the same platform, a later analysis reported. Regarding the study as a whole: High specificity and sensitivity for cytomegalovirus status were reported for the classifier. Cytomegalovirus-associated TCR beta chains were listed, numbering 150 to 200. The majority of TCR sequences were rare, yet some public TCRs appeared in many donors.

Profiled with immunoSEQ multiplex PCR; TCRdb holds only in-frame clones, not every one. Of under 150,000 clones listed, about 86% are singletons. With regard to this clone: Antigen unknown.

Losses at the gene ends were 0 bases for V and 10 bases for J; bases not matched to a gene: 7. The CDR3 is made up of 14 amino acids. The germline V gene encodes CDR1 MGHRA and CDR2 YSYEKL. The sequenced sample consisted of PBMCs. The rearrangement links TRBV4-1 to TRBJ1-1; 8 nucleotides agree with TRBD1. The TCR originated in a woman aged 18 to 35 in good health and CMV-seropositive. The CDR3 protein is CASSQDFRGRAAFF. The CDR3 DNA is TGCGCCAGCAGCCAAGATTTCAGGGGGCGGGCAGCTTTCTTT.